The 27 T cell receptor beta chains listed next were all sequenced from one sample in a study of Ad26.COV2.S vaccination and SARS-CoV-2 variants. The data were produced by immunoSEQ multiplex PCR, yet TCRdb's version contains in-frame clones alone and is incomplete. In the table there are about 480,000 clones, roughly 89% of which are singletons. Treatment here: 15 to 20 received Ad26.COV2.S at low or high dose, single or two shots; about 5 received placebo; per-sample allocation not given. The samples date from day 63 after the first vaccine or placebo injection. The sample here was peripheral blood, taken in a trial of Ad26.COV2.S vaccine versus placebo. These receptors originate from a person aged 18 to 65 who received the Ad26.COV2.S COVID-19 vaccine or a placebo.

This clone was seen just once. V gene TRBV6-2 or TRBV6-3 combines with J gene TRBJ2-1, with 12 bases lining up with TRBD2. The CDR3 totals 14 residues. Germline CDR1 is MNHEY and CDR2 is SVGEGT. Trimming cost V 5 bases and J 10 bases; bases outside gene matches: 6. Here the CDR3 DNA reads TGTGCCAGCAGTACTAGCGGGAGGAAACCCGAGCAGTTCTTC. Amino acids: CASSTSGRKPEQFF.

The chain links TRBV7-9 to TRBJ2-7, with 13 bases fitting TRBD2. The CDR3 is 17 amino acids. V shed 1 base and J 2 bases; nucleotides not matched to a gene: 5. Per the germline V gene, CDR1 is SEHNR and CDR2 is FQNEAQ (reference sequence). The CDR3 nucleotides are TGTGCCAGCAGCTTAGGACTAGCGGGAGGAATAACCTACGAGCAGTACTTC. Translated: CASSLGLAGGITYEQYF.

The CDR3 loop is CASRAGELFF. CDR3 sequence (DNA): TGTGCCAGTAGGGCCGGGGAGCTGTTTTTT. The chain is built from TRBV19 and TRBJ2-2; no reliable D call. This CDR3 comprises 10 residues. From germline, CDR1 is LNHDA and CDR2 SQIVND (reference sequence). Trimming removed 6 bases at V and 6 bases at J, with 2 bases between. The variable domain in full, with the rest retrieved from reference TRBV19 and TRBJ2-2, is DGGITQSPKYLFRKEGQNVTLSCEQNLNHDAMYWYRQDPGQGLRLIYYSQIVNDFQKGDIAEGYSVSREKKESFPLTVTSAQKNPTAFYLCASRAGELFFGEGSRLTVL.

CDR3 coding DNA: TGTGCCAGCAGCACAGGCCCCGGGGAGCTGTTTTTT. This translates into CASSTGPGELFF. The V and J genes are TRBV7-9 and TRBJ2-2; maybe TRBD1 (5 bases). This CDR3 is built from 12 residues. V shed 5 bases and J shed 6 bases, with 7 bases lying between them. Germline CDR1 is SEHNR and CDR2 is FQNEAQ (reference sequence).

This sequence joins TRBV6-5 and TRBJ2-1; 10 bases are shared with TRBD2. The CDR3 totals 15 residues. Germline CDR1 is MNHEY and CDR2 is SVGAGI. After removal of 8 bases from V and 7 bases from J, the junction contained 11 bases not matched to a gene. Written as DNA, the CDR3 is TGTGCCAGCGGGGGGAGGACTAGCGGTAGAAATGAGCAGTTCTTC. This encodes CASGGRTSGRNEQFF.

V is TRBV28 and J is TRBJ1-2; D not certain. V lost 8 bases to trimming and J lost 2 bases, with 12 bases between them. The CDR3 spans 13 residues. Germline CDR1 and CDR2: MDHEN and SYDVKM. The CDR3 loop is CASGNIRNYGYTF. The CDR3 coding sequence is TGTGCCAGCGGGAATATTCGAAACTATGGCTACACCTTC.

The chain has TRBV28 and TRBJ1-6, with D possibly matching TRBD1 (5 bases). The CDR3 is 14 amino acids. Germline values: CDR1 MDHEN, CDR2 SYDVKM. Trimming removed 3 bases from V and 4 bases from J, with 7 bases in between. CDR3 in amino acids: CASSLGLYNSPLHF. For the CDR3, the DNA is TGTGCCAGCAGTTTGGGACTTTATAATTCACCCCTCCACTTT. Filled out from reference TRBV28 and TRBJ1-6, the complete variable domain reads DVKVTQSSRYLVKRTGEKVFLECVQDMDHENMFWYRQDPGLGLRLIYFSYDVKMKEKGDIPEGYSVSREKKERFSLILESASTNQTSMYLCASSLGLYNSPLHFGNGTRLTVT.

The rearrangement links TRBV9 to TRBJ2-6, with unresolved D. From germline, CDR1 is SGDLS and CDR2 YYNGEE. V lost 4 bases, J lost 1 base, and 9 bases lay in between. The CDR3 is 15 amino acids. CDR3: CASSPSISGANVLTF. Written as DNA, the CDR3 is TGTGCCAGCAGCCCATCAATATCTGGGGCCAACGTCCTGACTTTC.

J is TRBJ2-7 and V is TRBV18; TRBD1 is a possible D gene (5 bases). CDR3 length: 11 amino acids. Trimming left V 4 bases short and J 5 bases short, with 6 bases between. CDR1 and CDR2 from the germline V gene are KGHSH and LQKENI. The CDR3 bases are TGTGCCAGCTCACTAGGGGACGAGCAGTACTTC. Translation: CASSLGDEQYF.

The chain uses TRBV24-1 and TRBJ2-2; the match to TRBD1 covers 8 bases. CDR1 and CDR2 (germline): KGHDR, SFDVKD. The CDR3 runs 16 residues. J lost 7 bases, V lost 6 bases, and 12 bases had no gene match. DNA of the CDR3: TGTGCCACCAGTTCGAGCCGGCAGGGGGCTCACGGGGAGCTGTTTTTT. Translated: CATSSSRQGAHGELFF.

CDR3 residues: CASSPAGLVDNEQFF. CDR3 coding DNA: TGTGCCAGCAGCCCAGCGGGACTAGTCGACAATGAGCAGTTCTTC. The rearrangement links TRBV7-2 to TRBJ2-1, with 8 bases fitting TRBD2. J lost 5 bases, V lost 5 bases, and 8 bases had no gene match. This CDR3 is 15 amino acids long. Germline-derived CDR1 and CDR2 are SGHTA and FQGNSA.

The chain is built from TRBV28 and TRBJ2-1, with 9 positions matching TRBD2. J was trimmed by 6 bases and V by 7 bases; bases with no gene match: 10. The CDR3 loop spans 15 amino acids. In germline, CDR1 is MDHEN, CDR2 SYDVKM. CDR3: CASILAGANGNEQFF. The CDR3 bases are TGTGCCAGCATCTTAGCGGGAGCCAATGGCAATGAGCAGTTCTTC.

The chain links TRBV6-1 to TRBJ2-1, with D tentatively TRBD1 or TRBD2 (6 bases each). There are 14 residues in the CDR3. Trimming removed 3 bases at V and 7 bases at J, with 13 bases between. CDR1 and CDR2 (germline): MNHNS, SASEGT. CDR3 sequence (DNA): TGTGCCAGCAGTGAGGGGGGCCGGCCGAATGAGCAGTTCTTC. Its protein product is CASSEGGRPNEQFF.

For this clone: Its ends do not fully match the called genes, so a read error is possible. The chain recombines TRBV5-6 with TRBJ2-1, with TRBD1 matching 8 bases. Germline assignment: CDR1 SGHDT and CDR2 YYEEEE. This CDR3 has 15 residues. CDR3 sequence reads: CASSLQPGGDRRGIF. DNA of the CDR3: TGTGCCAGCAGCTTGCAGCCAGGGGGCGACAGGAGAGGGATCTTC.

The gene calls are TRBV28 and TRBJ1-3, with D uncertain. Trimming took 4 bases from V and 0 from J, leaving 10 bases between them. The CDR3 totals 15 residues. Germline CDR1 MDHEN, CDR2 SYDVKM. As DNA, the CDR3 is TGTGCCAGCAGTTCTGACCCCAGCTCTGGAAACACCATATATTTT. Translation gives CASSSDPSSGNTIYF.

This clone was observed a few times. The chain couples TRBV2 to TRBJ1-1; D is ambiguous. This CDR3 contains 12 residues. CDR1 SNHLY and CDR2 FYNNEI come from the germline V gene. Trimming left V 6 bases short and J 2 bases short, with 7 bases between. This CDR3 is CASRAANTEAFF. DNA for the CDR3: TGTGCCAGCAGAGCAGCAAACACTGAAGCTTTCTTT.

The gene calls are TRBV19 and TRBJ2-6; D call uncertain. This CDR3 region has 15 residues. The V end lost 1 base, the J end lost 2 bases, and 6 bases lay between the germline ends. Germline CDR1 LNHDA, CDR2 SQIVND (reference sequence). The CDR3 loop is CASSIGHTGANVLTF. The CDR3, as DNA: TGTGCCAGTAGTATAGGGCACACTGGGGCCAACGTCCTGACTTTC.

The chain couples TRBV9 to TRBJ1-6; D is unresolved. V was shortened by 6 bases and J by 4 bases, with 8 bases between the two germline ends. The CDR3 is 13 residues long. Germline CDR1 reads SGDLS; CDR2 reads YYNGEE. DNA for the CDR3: TGTGCCAGCAACGCAGGTTATAATTCACCCCTCCACTTT. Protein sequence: CASNAGYNSPLHF.

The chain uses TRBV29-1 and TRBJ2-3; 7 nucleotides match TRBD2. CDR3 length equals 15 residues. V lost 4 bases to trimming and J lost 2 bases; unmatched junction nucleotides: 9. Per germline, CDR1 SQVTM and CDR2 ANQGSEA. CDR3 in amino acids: CSVGGRGVNTDTQYF. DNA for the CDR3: TGCAGCGTTGGGGGGAGGGGAGTCAACACAGATACGCAGTATTTT.

The CDR3 reads CASSVTGWGQETQYF. In nucleotides, the CDR3 is TGTGCCAGCAGCGTTACAGGTTGGGGGCAAGAGACCCAGTACTTC. The genes are TRBV9 and TRBJ2-5; either TRBD1 or TRBD2 may supply D (5 bases each). This CDR3 is built from 15 residues. Germline loops: CDR1 SGDLS, CDR2 YYNGEE. The V end was cut by 2 bases, the J end by 2 bases, with 13 bases between.

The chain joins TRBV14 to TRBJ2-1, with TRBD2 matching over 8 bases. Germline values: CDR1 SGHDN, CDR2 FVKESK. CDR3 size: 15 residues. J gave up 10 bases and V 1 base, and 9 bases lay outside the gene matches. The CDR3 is CASSQAGGPVWEQFF. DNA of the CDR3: TGTGCCAGCAGCCAAGCGGGAGGGCCCGTATGGGAGCAGTTCTTC.

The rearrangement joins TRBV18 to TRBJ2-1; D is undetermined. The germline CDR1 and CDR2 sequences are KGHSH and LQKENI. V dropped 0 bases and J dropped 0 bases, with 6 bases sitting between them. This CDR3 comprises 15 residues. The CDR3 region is CASSPPLVSYNEQFF. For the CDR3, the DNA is TGTGCCAGCTCACCACCGCTAGTCTCCTACAATGAGCAGTTCTTC.

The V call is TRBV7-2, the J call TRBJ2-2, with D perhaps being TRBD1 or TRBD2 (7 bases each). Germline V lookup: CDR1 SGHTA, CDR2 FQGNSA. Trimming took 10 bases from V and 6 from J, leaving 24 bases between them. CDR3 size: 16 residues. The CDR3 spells CAIRGGGPSPAGELFF. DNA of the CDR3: TGTGCCATCAGGGGGGGAGGTCCATCCCCAGCCGGGGAGCTGTTTTTT.

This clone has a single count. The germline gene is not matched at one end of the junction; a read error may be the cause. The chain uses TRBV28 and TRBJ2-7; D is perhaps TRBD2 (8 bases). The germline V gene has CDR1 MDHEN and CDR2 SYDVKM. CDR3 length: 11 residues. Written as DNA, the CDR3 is TGTGCCAGTAGCGGGACAGAGAGTATTGTCTTC. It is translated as CASSGTESIVF. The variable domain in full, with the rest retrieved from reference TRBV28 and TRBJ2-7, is DVKVTQSSRYLVKRTGEKVFLECVQDMDHENMFWYRQDPGLGLRLIYFSYDVKMKEKGDIPEGYSVSREKKERFSLILESASTNQTSMYLCASSGTESIVFGPGTRLTVT.

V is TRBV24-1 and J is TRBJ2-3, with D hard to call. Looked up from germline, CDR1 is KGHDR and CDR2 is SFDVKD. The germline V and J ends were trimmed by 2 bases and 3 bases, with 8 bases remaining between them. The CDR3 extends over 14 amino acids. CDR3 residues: CATSDWDETDTQYF. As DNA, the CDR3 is TGTGCCACCAGTGATTGGGATGAAACAGATACGCAGTATTTT.

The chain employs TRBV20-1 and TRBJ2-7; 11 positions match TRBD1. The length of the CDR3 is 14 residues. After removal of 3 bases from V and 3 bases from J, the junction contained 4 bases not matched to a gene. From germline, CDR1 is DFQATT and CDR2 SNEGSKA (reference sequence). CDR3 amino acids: CSASGTGGGYEQYF. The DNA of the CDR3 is TGCAGTGCTAGTGGGACAGGGGGGGGCTACGAGCAGTACTTC.

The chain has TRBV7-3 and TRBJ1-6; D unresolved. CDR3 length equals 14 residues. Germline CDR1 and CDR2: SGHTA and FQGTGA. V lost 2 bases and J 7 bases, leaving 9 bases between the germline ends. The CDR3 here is CASSLSGGNSPLHF. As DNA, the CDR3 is TGTGCCAGCAGCTTATCGGGTGGAAATTCACCCCTCCACTTT. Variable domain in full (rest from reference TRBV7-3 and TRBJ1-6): GAGVSQTPSNKVTEKGKYVELRCDPISGHTALYWYRQSLGQGPEFLIYFQGTGAADDSGLPNDRFFAVRPEGSVSTLKIQRTERGDSAVYLCASSLSGGNSPLHFGNGTRLTVT.